This TCR beta chain was identified during a study of response to subunit inactivated influenza vaccine. Whole-study results and caveats: Researchers suggested that each seasonal influenza vaccination recruits few new T cells.

V shed 4 bases and J shed 0 bases, with 10 bases lying between them. The CDR3 contains 15 residues. The germline V gene has CDR1 LGHNA and CDR2 YSLEER. MiXCR, applied by TCRdb to the RT-PCR reads, yields one record per CDR3 protein. The sample consists of about 620,000 distinct CDR3 sequences, 12% of them appearing once. This clonotype has only a few counts. Its antigen is unknown. The clonotype originates from a man in his fifties or sixties who received an inactivated influenza vaccine. Specimen: PBMCs from blood, collected on the day of vaccination. This rearrangement joins TRBV4-3 to TRBJ1-3; no reliable D call. CDR3 amino acids: CASSPVVTSGNTIYF. The DNA of the CDR3 is TGCGCCAGCAGCCCCGTCGTCACCTCTGGAAACACCATATATTTT.